This T cell receptor (beta chain) was documented in a study of blood T cell repertoires in COVID-19. Background on the study: Both acute and convalescent COVID-19 samples were obtained from the United States, Italy and Spain. T cells, B-cell-depleted T cells, or PBMCs provided the cDNA or gDNA that served as material.

Methods used by the authors: Nucleated cell number was recorded as an estimate derived from reference gene primer amplification. Libraries were prepared by immunoSEQ multiplex PCR; TCRdb keeps only in-frame clonotypes and omits some of them. V and J calls and clone size are those listed in that table; D and trimming were worked out from the DNA. The sample has hundreds of thousands of clones; 65% to 90% are singletons. Input material: peripheral blood. This receptor was identified in a woman in her 70s with acute or convalescent COVID-19.

The CDR3 loop is CASSQEGRGQETQYF. CDR3 sequence (DNA): TGTGCCAGCAGCCAAGAAGGCAGGGGGCAAGAGACCCAGTACTTC. This chain links TRBV3-1 (or the pseudogene TRBV3-2) with TRBJ2-5; 7 bases are a match to TRBD1. Germline V gene lookup returns CDR1 LGHDT and CDR2 YNNKEL (reference sequence). Trimming took 0 bases from V and 2 from J; bases not matched to a gene: 3. The CDR3 runs to 15 residues.